These T cell receptor beta chains were read from a single sample in a study of control samples from healthy donors and cancer patients. TCRdb's table, derived via immunoSEQ multiplex PCR, lists solely in-frame clones and lacks some. The repertoire consists of 200,000 to 250,000 clones, with roughly 94% occurring once and the leading ten covering approximately 1.4%. The sample was blood. The receptors shown here come from a man aged 50 to 59 in good health. CDR3s leave out the opening cysteine and the closing phenylalanine or tryptophan.

J gene,V gene,CDR3 length,CDR3 protein
TRBJ1-1,TRBV18,12,ASSPPSVNTEAF
TRBJ2-6,TRBV7-9,15,ASSSPTGAAGANVLT
TRBJ1-2,TRBV25-1,13,ASSPSGTGVRSYT
TRBJ2-7,TRBV6-2/TRBV6-3,11,ASSTGTGYEQY
TRBJ1-4,TRBV19,12,ASSSGTLNEKLF
TRBJ2-5,TRBV7-9,8,ASSLETQY
TRBJ1-1,TRBV28,13,ASTEDHRGNTEAF
TRBJ1-5,TRBV4-2,14,ASSQVPGQFNQPQH
TRBJ1-6,TRBV4-1,13,ASSLLTGGPSPLH
TRBJ2-6,TRBV7-9,13,ASRPTGSGANVLT
TRBJ1-6,TRBV5-1,13,ASSLGGSNNSPLH
TRBJ2-1,TRBV7-9,11,AGGGFSYNEQF
TRBJ2-3,TRBV5-1,11,ASSVNRRDTQY
TRBJ1-2,TRBV6-2/TRBV6-3,12,ASSTTGTVYGYT
TRBJ2-2,TRBV5-1,12,ASSLGAGTGELF
TRBJ1-2,TRBV19,11,ATEGTGVGGYT
TRBJ2-3,TRBV5-1,15,ASSSQPGASGRDTQY
TRBJ2-3,TRBV3-1/TRBV3-2,16,ASSLRRTSGGASDTQY
TRBJ2-5,TRBV5-5,11,ASSLYGEETQY
TRBJ1-6,TRBV4-2,15,ASSIGGQGNRNSPLH
TRBJ2-3,TRBV7-8,12,ASSPQTAADTQY
TRBJ1-1,TRBV10-1,11,ASSKSQGTEAF
TRBJ1-1,TRBV18,11,ASSPDLNTEAF
TRBJ2-7,TRBV6-6,10,ASSGTSGEQY
TRBJ1-3,TRBV15,12,ATRGAGGGNTIY
TRBJ1-2,TRBV5-1,13,ASSLGDRDVGGYT
TRBJ2-2,TRBV24-1,10,ATRTGYGELF
TRBJ2-2,TRBV19,13,ASSSQGRDTGELF
TRBJ1-1,TRBV19,14,ASSSKFRTGAIEAF
TRBJ2-5,TRBV9,12,ASSVEALGETQY
TRBJ1-2,TRBV3-1/TRBV3-2,12,ASSRGQGANGYT
TRBJ2-2,TRBV5-6,14,ASSFLAGGSTGELF
TRBJ2-3,TRBV5-1,13,ASSRDFPDTDTQY
TRBJ2-1,TRBV28,9,ASSLSNEQF
TRBJ1-5,TRBV15,11,ATSRDTDQPQH
TRBJ1-1,TRBV5-1,11,ASSFDDRVKAF
TRBJ2-7,TRBV29-1,14,SAQRGQDQGSYEQY
TRBJ2-3,TRBV2,12,ASSPTSGVGTQY
TRBJ1-2,TRBV5-6,13,ASRSLTFFNYGYT
TRBJ1-4,TRBV5-8,13,ASSFPSGGGEKLF
TRBJ1-4,TRBV6-1,14,ASSEAWGQIDEKLF
TRBJ1-6,TRBV19,17,ASSIDLSDPGGYNSPLH
TRBJ2-3,TRBV5-1,14,ASSLGSGGASDTQY
TRBJ1-2,TRBV19,12,ASSLGGRAYGYT
TRBJ2-1,TRBV7-9,13,ASSLVASGAGEQF
TRBJ1-5,TRBV12-3/TRBV12-4,11,ASSGGGNQPQH
TRBJ1-4,TRBV30,11,AWRGRDFQKLF
TRBJ1-4,TRBV28,12,ASSVGKTNEKLF
TRBJ1-4,TRBV5-1,13,ASSPRGEVSEKLF
TRBJ2-7,TRBV27,12,ASSLSDRAYEQY
TRBJ1-2,TRBV6-6,11,ASSYSESYGYT
TRBJ2-7,TRBV3-1/TRBV3-2,12,ASSPWEQSYEQY
TRBJ2-5,TRBV2,14,ASSGEVGRGQETQY